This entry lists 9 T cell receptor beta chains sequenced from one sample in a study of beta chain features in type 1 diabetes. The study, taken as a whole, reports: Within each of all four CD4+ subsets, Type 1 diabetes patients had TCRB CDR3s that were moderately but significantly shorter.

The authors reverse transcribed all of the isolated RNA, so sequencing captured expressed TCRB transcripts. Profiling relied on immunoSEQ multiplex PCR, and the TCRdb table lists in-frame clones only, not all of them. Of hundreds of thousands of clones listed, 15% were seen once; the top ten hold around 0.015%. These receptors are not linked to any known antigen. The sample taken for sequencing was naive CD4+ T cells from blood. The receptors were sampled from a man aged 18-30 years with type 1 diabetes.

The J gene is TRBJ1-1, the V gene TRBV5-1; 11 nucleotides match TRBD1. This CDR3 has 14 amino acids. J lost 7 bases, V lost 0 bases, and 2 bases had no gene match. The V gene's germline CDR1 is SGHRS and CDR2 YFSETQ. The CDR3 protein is CASSLGTGGGEAFF. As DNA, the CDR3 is TGCGCCAGCAGCTTGGGGACAGGGGGCGGTGAAGCTTTCTTT.

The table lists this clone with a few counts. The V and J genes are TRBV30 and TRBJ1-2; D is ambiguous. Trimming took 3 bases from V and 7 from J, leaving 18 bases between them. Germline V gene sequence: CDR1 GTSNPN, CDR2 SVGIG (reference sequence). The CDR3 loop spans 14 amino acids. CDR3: CAWRPLPILSGYTF. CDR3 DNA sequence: TGTGCCTGGAGACCACTCCCCATTCTAAGTGGCTACACCTTC.

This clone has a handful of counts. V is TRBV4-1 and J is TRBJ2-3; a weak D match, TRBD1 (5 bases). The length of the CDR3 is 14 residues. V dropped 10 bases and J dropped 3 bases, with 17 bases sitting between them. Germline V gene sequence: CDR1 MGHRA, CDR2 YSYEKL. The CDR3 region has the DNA TGCGCCACCAGAATCCGGCAGGGTACAGATACGCAGTATTTT. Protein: CATRIRQGTDTQYF.

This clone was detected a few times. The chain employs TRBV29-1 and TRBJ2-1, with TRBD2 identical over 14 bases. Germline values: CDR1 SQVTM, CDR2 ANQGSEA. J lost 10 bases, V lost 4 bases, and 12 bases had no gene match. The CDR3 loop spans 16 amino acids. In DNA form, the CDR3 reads TGCAGCGTTGGGCCAAGACTAGCGGGAGGGCCTGGGGAGCAGTTCTTC. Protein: CSVGPRLAGGPGEQFF.

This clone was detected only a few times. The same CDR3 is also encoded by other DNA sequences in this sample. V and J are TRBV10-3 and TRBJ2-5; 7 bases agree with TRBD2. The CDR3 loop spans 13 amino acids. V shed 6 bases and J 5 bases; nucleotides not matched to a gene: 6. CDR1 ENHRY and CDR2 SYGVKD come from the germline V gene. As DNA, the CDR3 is TGTGCCATCAGACTGGCGGGGGAGGAGACCCAGTACTTC. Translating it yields CAIRLAGEETQYF.

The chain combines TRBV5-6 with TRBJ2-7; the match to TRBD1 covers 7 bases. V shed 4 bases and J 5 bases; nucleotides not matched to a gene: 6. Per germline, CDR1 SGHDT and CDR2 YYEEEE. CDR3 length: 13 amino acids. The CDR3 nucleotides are TGTGCCAGCAGCCTAACAGGGGCCCACGAGCAGTACTTC. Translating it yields CASSLTGAHEQYF. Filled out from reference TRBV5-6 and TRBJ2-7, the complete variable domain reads DAGVTQSPTHLIKTRGQQVTLRCSPKSGHDTVSWYQQALGQGPQFIFQYYEEEERQRGNFPDRFSGHQFPNYSSELNVNALLLGDSALYLCASSLTGAHEQYFGPGTRLTVT.

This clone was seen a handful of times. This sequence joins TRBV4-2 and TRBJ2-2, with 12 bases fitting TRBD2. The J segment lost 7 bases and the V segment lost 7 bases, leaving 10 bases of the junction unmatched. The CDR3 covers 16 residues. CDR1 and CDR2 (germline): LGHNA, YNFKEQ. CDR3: CASMLTSGRMGGELFF. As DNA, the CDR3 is TGTGCCAGCATGCTGACTAGCGGGAGAATGGGCGGGGAGCTGTTTTTT.

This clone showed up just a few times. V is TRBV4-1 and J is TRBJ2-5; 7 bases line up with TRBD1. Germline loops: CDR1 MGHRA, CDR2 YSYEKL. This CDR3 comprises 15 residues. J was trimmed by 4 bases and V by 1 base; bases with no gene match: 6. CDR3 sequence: CASSQADRVGETQYF. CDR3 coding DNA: TGCGCCAGCAGCCAAGCCGACAGGGTAGGAGAGACCCAGTACTTC.

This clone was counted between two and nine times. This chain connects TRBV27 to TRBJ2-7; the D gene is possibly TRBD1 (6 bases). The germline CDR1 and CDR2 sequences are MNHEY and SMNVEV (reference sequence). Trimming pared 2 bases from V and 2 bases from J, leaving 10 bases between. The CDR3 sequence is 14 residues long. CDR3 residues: CASSLGRDTYEQYF. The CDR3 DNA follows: TGTGCCAGCAGTTTAGGCAGGGACACCTACGAGCAGTACTTC.